A few counts support the clone carrying this T cell receptor (beta chain). The sample belongs to a study of T cell repertoires in cytomegalovirus infection. TCRdb independently ran MiXCR on the reads; one entry per CDR3 protein. The sample carries about 300,000 distinct CDR3 sequences, around 25% recorded once. The CDR3 has 14 residues. The V gene's germline CDR1 is LNHDA and CDR2 SQIVND (reference sequence). Trimming removed 11 bases at V and 6 bases at J, with 23 bases between. Sequencing input: PBMCs. This clonotype was sampled from a human donor in good health (CMV status not recorded). Some clones in this sample may be carry-over from other donors' samples. The chain joins TRBV19 to TRBJ2-7; possible D gene TRBD2, 7 bases. The CDR3: CASRGVPGASEQYF. In DNA, the CDR3 is TGTGCCTCCCGGGGGGTTCCGGGGGCATCCGAGCAGTACTTC.